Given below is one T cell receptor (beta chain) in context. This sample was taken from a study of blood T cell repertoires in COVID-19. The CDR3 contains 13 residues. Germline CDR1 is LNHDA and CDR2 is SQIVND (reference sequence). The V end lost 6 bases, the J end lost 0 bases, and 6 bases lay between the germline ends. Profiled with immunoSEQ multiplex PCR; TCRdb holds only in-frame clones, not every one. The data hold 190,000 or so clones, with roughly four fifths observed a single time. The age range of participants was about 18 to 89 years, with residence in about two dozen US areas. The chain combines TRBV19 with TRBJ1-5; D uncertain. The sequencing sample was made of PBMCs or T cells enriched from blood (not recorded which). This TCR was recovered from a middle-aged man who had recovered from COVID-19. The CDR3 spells CASSPFSNQPQHF. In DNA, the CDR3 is TGTGCCAGTAGCCCGTTTAGCAATCAGCCCCAGCATTTT.